Described below is a single T cell receptor (beta chain) sequence and its context. This sample is part of a study of cytomegalovirus exposure and HLA in healthy donors. Overall study context: About 180 million T cells yielded 117 million unique TCR beta sequences in earlier analysis.

Losses at the gene ends were 3 bases for V and 6 bases for J; bases not matched to a gene: 13. The CDR3 totals 17 residues. Germline CDR1 KGHSH, CDR2 LQKENI. This PCR relied on a set of 60 Vbeta primers and 13 Jbeta primers. Libraries were prepared by immunoSEQ multiplex PCR; TCRdb keeps only in-frame clonotypes and omits some of them. The repertoire holds 150,000 to 200,000 clones, 82% seen once, with roughly a tenth in the top ten. The sample comprised PBMCs. The sequence was collected from a middle-aged man in good health and CMV-seropositive. J is TRBJ2-1 and V is TRBV18, with TRBD2 matching over 8 bases. The CDR3 nucleotides read TGTGCCAGCTCACCGAGTCTGAGCGGGAGAACTGGCAATGAGCAGTTCTTC. Its translation: CASSPSLSGRTGNEQFF.